These 18 T cell receptor beta chains share one sample of origin, sequenced in a study of cytomegalovirus exposure and HLA in healthy donors. The data were produced by immunoSEQ multiplex PCR, yet TCRdb's version contains in-frame clones alone and is incomplete. The profile shows 65,000 to 85,000 clones, roughly 95% of them singletons. The sample comprised PBMCs. These receptors were collected from a woman under 30 in good health and CMV-seronegative.

The chain combines TRBV6-1 with TRBJ1-3; TRBD1 might be the D (6 bases). V lost 4 bases, J lost 4 bases, and 14 bases lay in between. Germline V gives CDR1 MNHNS, CDR2 SASEGT. The CDR3 consists of 15 residues. Written as DNA, the CDR3 is TGTGCCAGCAGTGCCCGGGGGGGGCGAGGAAACACCATATATTTT. Residues: CASSARGGRGNTIYF.

This chain uses TRBV28 with TRBJ1-2; TRBD1 matches 9 bases. With 10 bases clipped from V and 4 bases from J, the junction kept 7 bases outside the gene matches. Germline V gene lookup returns CDR1 MDHEN and CDR2 SYDVKM. The CDR3 extends over 13 amino acids. CDR3 amino acids: CAIDRGGTYGYTF. The CDR3 DNA sequence: TGTGCCATCGACAGGGGGGGAACCTATGGCTACACCTTC.

V usage is TRBV19 and J usage is TRBJ2-7; 10 bases line up with TRBD2. The V segment lost 5 bases and the J segment 2 bases; nucleotides outside the gene matches: 6. The CDR3 has 15 residues. Germline V gene sequence: CDR1 LNHDA, CDR2 SQIVND (reference sequence). In DNA form, the CDR3 reads TGTGCCAGTAGTTCTAGCGGGAGCTCGCCCTACGAGCAGTACTTC. This codes for CASSSSGSSPYEQYF.

The chain recombines TRBV11-2 with TRBJ2-2; the D gene is possibly TRBD2 (6 bases). The CDR3 consists of 16 residues. From germline, CDR1 is SGHAT and CDR2 FQNNGV. V lost 3 bases and J lost 2, with 13 bases in between. The DNA for the CDR3 is TGTGCCAGCAGCTTGTTGGCGGGGACTAACACCGGGGAGCTGTTTTTT. This codes for CASSLLAGTNTGELFF.

This clone has just one count. The rearrangement links TRBV18 to TRBJ2-7; 14 bases fit TRBD2. This CDR3 contains 16 residues. The V gene's germline CDR1 is KGHSH and CDR2 LQKENI. Losses at the gene ends were 3 bases for V and 4 bases for J; bases not matched to a gene: 5. In DNA, the CDR3 is TGTGCCAGCTCACCCCGGACTAGCGGGGGGAGGTACGAGCAGTACTTC. Translating it yields CASSPRTSGGRYEQYF.

This chain connects TRBV2 to TRBJ1-4; TRBD1 might be the D (6 bases). Germline V gene lookup returns CDR1 SNHLY and CDR2 FYNNEI. The CDR3 covers 15 residues. V was cut by 6 bases and J by 3 bases, with 14 bases left in between. The CDR3, as DNA: TGTGCCAGCAGCAAACAGGGAGGGCCTAATGAAAAACTGTTTTTT. This codes for CASSKQGGPNEKLFF.

The genes are TRBV27 and TRBJ2-7; D might be TRBD1 (6 bases). The CDR3 is made up of 14 amino acids. Trimming removed 2 bases at V and 6 bases at J, with 14 bases between. CDR1 is MNHEY and CDR2 is SMNVEV in the germline V gene (reference sequence). CDR3 sequence: CASSLQGLGGEQYF. CDR3 DNA sequence: TGTGCCAGCAGTTTACAAGGATTAGGGGGCGAGCAGTACTTC.

J is TRBJ1-5 and V is TRBV19, with 8 nucleotides matching TRBD1. The length of the CDR3 is 13 residues. The germline gives CDR1 LNHDA, CDR2 SQIVND (reference sequence). The ends lost 6 bases at V and 3 bases at J; junction bases unmatched: 1. The CDR3 nucleotides are TGTGCCAGTAGGACAGGGGTCAATCAGCCCCAGCATTTT. Translating it yields CASRTGVNQPQHF.

The CDR3: CASSGAGGRRSYEQYF. The CDR3 region has the DNA TGTGCCAGCAGCGGGGCGGGGGGGCGGCGCTCCTACGAGCAGTACTTC. The chain recombines TRBV5-4 with TRBJ2-7; 9 bases agree with TRBD2. This CDR3 contains 16 residues. CDR1 is SGHNT, CDR2 YYREEE, per germline (reference sequence). After removal of 4 bases from V and 0 bases from J, the junction contained 8 bases not matched to a gene.

The chain combines TRBV7-2 with TRBJ1-1; no definite D call. Germline loops: CDR1 SGHTA, CDR2 FQGNSA. With 1 base removed from V and 1 base from J, the gap between germline ends came to 16 bases. The CDR3 consists of 17 residues. The CDR3 region is CASSLVSGFLGNTEAFF. The CDR3 nucleotides read TGTGCCAGCAGCTTAGTTTCCGGGTTCCTAGGGAACACTGAAGCTTTCTTT.

This clone was picked up one time. V is TRBV6-5 and J is TRBJ2-7, with TRBD1 identical over 7 bases. V lost 5 bases and J lost 1; bases outside the gene matches: 5. This CDR3 contains 14 residues. Germline V CDR1 and CDR2: MNHEY, SVGAGI. The CDR3 protein is CASSRQGKSYEQYF. The CDR3 DNA sequence: TGTGCCAGCAGTCGACAGGGAAAATCCTACGAGCAGTACTTC.

The V call is TRBV7-2, the J call TRBJ1-5; 8 bases align to TRBD1. The CDR3 has 16 amino acids. Germline V gives CDR1 SGHTA, CDR2 FQGNSA. V gave up 1 base and J gave up 2 bases; unmatched junction bases: 4. This chain's CDR3 is CASSLGQGIGNQPQHF. The DNA for the CDR3 is TGTGCCAGCAGCTTAGGACAGGGGATCGGCAATCAGCCCCAGCATTTT.

The gene calls are TRBV15 and TRBJ1-3; D not certain. The V gene's germline CDR1 is LNHNV and CDR2 YYDKDF (reference sequence). The CDR3 has 16 amino acids. Trimming pared 0 bases from V and 4 bases from J, leaving 13 bases between. The CDR3, as DNA: TGTGCCACCAGCAGAGATCTGGGTGAGGAGGGAAACACCATATATTTT. As protein: CATSRDLGEEGNTIYF.

The chain combines TRBV29-1 with TRBJ1-2; TRBD1 aligns across 9 bases. V was pared by 5 bases and J by 1 base, with 2 bases of the junction left unmatched. The CDR3 loop spans 13 amino acids. Per germline, CDR1 SQVTM and CDR2 ANQGSEA. DNA for the CDR3: TGCAGCGTTAGGACAGGGGATAACTATGGCTACACCTTC. The encoded protein is CSVRTGDNYGYTF.

The V call is TRBV27, the J call TRBJ2-5, with TRBD2 matching 11 bases. The CDR3 contains 14 residues. The germline CDR1 and CDR2 sequences are MNHEY and SMNVEV (reference sequence). V lost 6 bases, J lost 2 bases, and 2 bases stayed unmatched. The CDR3 region is CASRTSGVQETQYF. CDR3 bases: TGTGCCAGCAGGACTAGCGGGGTACAAGAGACCCAGTACTTC.

The chain is built from TRBV11-2 and TRBJ1-2; D may be TRBD1 (5 bases). CDR1 is SGHAT, CDR2 FQNNGV, per germline. V was shortened by 0 bases and J by 4 bases, with 15 bases between the two germline ends. The CDR3 contains 16 residues. The CDR3 nucleotides read TGTGCCAGCAGCTTAGAAGAAGCAGGACAAGCCTATGGCTACACCTTC. Its protein product is CASSLEEAGQAYGYTF.

This clone appeared a single time. This chain joins TRBV28 and TRBJ2-7; 14 bases are shared with TRBD2. Germline V gives CDR1 MDHEN, CDR2 SYDVKM. The CDR3 contains 15 residues. V lost 5 bases and J lost 5; bases outside the gene matches: 5. The chain's CDR3 is CASSTPGLAGDEQYF. The DNA for the CDR3 is TGTGCCAGCAGTACACCGGGACTAGCGGGAGACGAGCAGTACTTC.

The chain recombines TRBV6-5 with TRBJ1-1; D unclear. Germline CDR1 is MNHEY and CDR2 is SVGAGI. Trimming left V 2 bases short and J 6 bases short, with 10 bases between. The CDR3 contains 13 residues. The DNA of the CDR3 is TGTGCCAGCAGTTACACAGAACGAGCTGAAGCTTTCTTT. Its protein is CASSYTERAEAFF.